This TCR beta chain was identified in a study of cytomegalovirus exposure and HLA in healthy donors. Germline CDR1 and CDR2: MNHEY and SVGAGI. The CDR3 contains 16 residues. This clone was recorded only once. The junction differs from germline at one of its ends, possibly a read error. The PCR contained 60 Vbeta and 13 Jbeta primers. Assay: immunoSEQ multiplex PCR; the TCRdb copy retains only in-frame clones and omits some. The table records about 140,000 clones, about three fifths of them present only once. The receptor comes from a male donor in good health and CMV-seronegative. The genes are TRBV6-5 and TRBJ2-5; TRBD2 matches at 8 bases. Sequenced material: PBMCs. The CDR3 coding sequence is TGTGCCCGCAGTTACTCGATGGCGGGGGGTTCAGAGACCCAGTACTTC. Protein: CARSYSMAGGSETQYF.